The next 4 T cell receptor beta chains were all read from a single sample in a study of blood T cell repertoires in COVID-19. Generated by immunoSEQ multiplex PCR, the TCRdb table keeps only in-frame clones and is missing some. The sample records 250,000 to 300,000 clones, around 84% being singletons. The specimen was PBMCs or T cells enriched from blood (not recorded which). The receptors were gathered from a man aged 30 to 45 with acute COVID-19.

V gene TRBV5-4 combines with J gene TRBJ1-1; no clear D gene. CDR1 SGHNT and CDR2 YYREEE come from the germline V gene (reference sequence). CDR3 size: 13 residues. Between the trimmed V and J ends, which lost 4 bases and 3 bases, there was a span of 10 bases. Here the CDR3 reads CASSTNRYTEAFF. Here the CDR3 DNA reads TGTGCCAGCAGCACCAACCGGTACACTGAAGCTTTCTTT. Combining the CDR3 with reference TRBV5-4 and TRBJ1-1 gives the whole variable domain ETGVTQSPTHLIKTRGQQVTLRCSSQSGHNTVSWYQQALGQGPQFIFQYYREEENGRGNFPPRFSGLQFPNYSSELNVNALELDDSALYLCASSTNRYTEAFFGQGTRLTVV.

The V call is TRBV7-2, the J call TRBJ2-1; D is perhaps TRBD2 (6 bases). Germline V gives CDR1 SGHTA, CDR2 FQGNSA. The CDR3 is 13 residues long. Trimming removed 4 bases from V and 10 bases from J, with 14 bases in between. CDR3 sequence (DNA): TGTGCCAGCAGCTCCCAGGGACTTGGGGAGCAGTTCTTC. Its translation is CASSSQGLGEQFF. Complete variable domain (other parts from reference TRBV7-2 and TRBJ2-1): GAGVSQSPSNKVTEKGKDVELRCDPISGHTALYWYRQSLGQGLEFLIYFQGNSAPDKSGLPSDRFSAERTGGSVSTLTIQRTQQEDSAVYLCASSSQGLGEQFFGPGTRLTVL.

The CDR3 sequence is CASSPGGAYNEQFF. The CDR3 nucleotides are TGTGCCAGCAGCCCAGGAGGGGCCTACAATGAGCAGTTCTTC. The V gene is TRBV9, the J gene TRBJ2-1; tentatively, D is TRBD2 (6 bases). The germline V gene has CDR1 SGDLS and CDR2 YYNGEE. The V and J ends lost 4 bases and 2 bases respectively, with 10 bases between them. The CDR3 spans 14 residues.

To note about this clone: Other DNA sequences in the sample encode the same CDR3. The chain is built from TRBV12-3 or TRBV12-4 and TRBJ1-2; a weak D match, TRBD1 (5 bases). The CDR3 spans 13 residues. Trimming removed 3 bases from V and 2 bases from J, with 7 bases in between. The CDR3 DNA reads TGTGCCAGCAGTTTCCAGGGAAACTATGGCTACACCTTC. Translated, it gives CASSFQGNYGYTF.